This T cell receptor beta chain was sequenced during a study of shared clonotypes between healthy human individuals (TCRdb year 2020). For the wider study: The cohort included a few men and a couple of women between 18 and 49 years of age. For each donor, three plates each were used for CD4 naive and CD4 memory, two plates were used for CD8 naive, and one plate was used for CD8 memory. To estimate repertoire size and how much clonotype sharing occurs between individuals, the study deeply sequenced the blood TCR repertoires of about five healthy adults. To increase sequencing depth and limit assay-specific biases, TCR repertoire library preparation and sequencing were carried out by different laboratories using diverse techniques. Between about 0.94 and 8.9 billion PBMCs per donor were obtained by leukapheresis.

Using the deep immunoSEQ assay, TCR CDR3 regions were amplified from genomic DNA by multiplex PCR. Genomic DNA extracted from each cell subset was distributed evenly over all wells of several immunoSEQ 96-well plates, and each plate served as one replicate. Each replicate PCR for sorted subsets received about 0.2 ug genomic DNA, equal to tens of thousands of T cell genomes. Purified libraries were measured with a Qubit 3.0 fluorometer, size-checked on a Bioanalyzer 2100, and measured again with the KAPA Library Quantification kit. Each immunoSEQ 96-well plate was sequenced on its own single-read 150-cycle Illumina NextSeq 550 flow cell. The source study handled its data this way. Because the immunoSEQ output held only junctional sequences and lacked quality scores, the filtering could not match the filtering applied to full-length reads. Sequences were annotated with PyIR, a Python wrapper for IgBLAST v1.9, using IMGT germline references to assign V/J genes and CDR3. Any read was removed if the V/J assignment was weak (E-value above 1e-6), the CDR3 was missing, or the read contained stop codons, out-of-frame junctions, or ambiguous translated residues. V3J clonotypes were defined as sequences sharing an identical inferred V gene, J gene, and CDR3 amino acid sequence. The percentage overlap between two repertoires was calculated by dividing the number of shared unique clonotypes by the size of the smaller repertoire. Repertoire richness was assessed with RTK rarefaction, the Chao1 estimator, and Recon v2.1 estimates of unobserved clonotypes. Generation probabilities were computed with OLGA for all TCRbeta clonotypes obtained by the gDNA method from four donors. TCRdb re-hosts the immuneACCESS table, in-frame sequences only. Its copies lack some clones; in the studies checked, an unresolved V gene accounts for under half of them, and the cause for the rest is not known. V, J and clone size are those of that table, while D and trimming were read from the DNA. In all, the sample holds around 1,900,000 clones, and over 85% of those were seen once. About 1.7% of the sample is held by the ten biggest clonotypes.

CD8 naive samples were obtained by positive selection for CCR7 among CD45RO-negative cells, yielding a CD45RA+CCR7+ population from which TemRA cells were excluded. Healthy HIV-negative adults with no recently reported acute infections or vaccinations were included as donors. Every donor was a Caucasian adult living in Nashville, Tennessee, USA. Blood was collected by leukapheresis, and PBMCs were isolated by Ficoll-Histopaque density gradient centrifugation and then cryopreserved in liquid nitrogen vapor phase. Purity and quantity of every magnetically sorted T cell population were checked by analytical flow cytometry. Each sorted fraction had its genomic DNA isolated and then quantified by UV absorbance on a Nanodrop 2000c. CDR1 and CDR2, looked up from the germline V gene (reference sequence), are LNHDA and SQIVND. The CDR3 starts with the cysteine, ends with the phenylalanine, and has 15 residues. The read is trimmed to its CDR3 DNA, 45 bases read in frame from base 1. The V end loses 6 bases and the J end loses 2 bases, and a stretch of 14 bases separates them.

Of note for this clone: There is no known antigen for this receptor. No base qualities exist here, and no much larger clone lies one base off it.

Study-level results and caveats: Compared with non-shared clonotypes, clonotypes shared by all four sorted-subset donors had higher generation probabilities. Sampling was limited to blood, and TCR repertoires in tissue likely differ from TCR repertoires in blood. About 5% of naive CD4, around 3.6% of naive CD8, 2.3% of memory CD4, and around 0.42% of memory CD8 clonotypes were shared across several donors. Pairwise subsampling indicated that sequencing depth was expected to affect the degree of clonotype sharing among donors. Because the study included a small number of donors, the genetic and exposure-history diversity represented was limited. Rarefaction of sorted-subset datasets indicated incomplete sequencing despite the large sequencing depth. Estimated clonotype richness was generally larger for naive than for memory subsets.

The sample taken for sequencing was naive CD8+ T cells from PBMCs. This specimen's cell subset or site label, per the study, means: CD45RA+CCR7+. The rearranged segments are TRBV19 and TRBJ2-1; TRBD1 could be the D gene, as 6 bases match. The sequence derives from a man aged 18 to 29 in good health. Some clones in this sample may be carry-over from other donors' samples. This receptor carries the CDR3 CASSTGTRAYNEQFF. The base sequence is TGTGCCAGTAGCACAGGGACAAGGGCCTACAATGAGCAGTTCTTC.